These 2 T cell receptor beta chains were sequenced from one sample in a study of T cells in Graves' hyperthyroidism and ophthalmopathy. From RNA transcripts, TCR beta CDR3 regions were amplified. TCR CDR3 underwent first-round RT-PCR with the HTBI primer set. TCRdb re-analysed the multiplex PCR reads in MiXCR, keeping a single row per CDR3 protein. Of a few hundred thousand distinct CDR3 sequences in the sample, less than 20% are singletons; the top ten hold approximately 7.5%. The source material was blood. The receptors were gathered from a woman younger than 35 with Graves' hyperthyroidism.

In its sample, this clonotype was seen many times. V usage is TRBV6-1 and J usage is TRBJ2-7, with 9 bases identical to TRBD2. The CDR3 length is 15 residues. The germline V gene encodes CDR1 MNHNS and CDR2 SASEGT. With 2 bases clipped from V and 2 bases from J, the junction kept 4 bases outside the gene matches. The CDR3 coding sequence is TGTGCCAGCAGTGAAAGGGTAGCGGGGGCCTACGAGCAGTACTTC. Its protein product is CASSERVAGAYEQYF.

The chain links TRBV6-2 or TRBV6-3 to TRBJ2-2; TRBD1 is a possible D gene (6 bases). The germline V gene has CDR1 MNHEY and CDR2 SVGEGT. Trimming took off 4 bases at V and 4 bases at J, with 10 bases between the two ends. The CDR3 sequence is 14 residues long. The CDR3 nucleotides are TGTGCCAGCAGTTGGGGGCGGGCCACCGGGGAGCTGTTTTTT. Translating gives CASSWGRATGELFF.